These 24 T cell receptor beta chains originate from one sample sequenced in a study of cytomegalovirus exposure and HLA in healthy donors. The study ran its PCR with 60 Vbeta and 13 Jbeta primers. Produced via immunoSEQ multiplex PCR; TCRdb's table is partial and in-frame only. The top ten hold roughly 1.6% of the sample, which has under 150,000 clones, around 70% seen once. Input material: PBMCs. All receptors come from a man aged 25 to 45 in good health and CMV-seropositive.

The chain employs TRBV19 and TRBJ1-6, with 8 positions matching TRBD1. Germline V lookup: CDR1 LNHDA, CDR2 SQIVND (reference sequence). CDR3 length equals 13 residues. J gave up 9 bases and V 5 bases, and 3 bases lay outside the gene matches. CDR3 amino acids: CASSGDRGSPLHF. DNA of the CDR3: TGTGCCAGTAGTGGCGACAGGGGTTCACCCCTCCACTTT.

Notes on this clone: A junction boundary mismatches the germline segment, possibly from a read error. V gene TRBV5-1 combines with J gene TRBJ2-1; the D gene is possibly TRBD2 (6 bases). The V gene's germline CDR1 is SGHRS and CDR2 YFSETQ. The CDR3 is made up of 12 amino acids. For the CDR3, the DNA is TGCGCCAGCAGCTCCCGGGAGCCAAGGGAGGTCTTC. It codes for CASSSREPREVF.

The V call is TRBV7-3, the J call TRBJ1-2; D not resolved. Trimming took off 8 bases at V and 7 bases at J, with 20 bases between the two ends. The germline gives CDR1 SGHTA, CDR2 FQGTGA. The CDR3 has 14 amino acids. CDR3 DNA: TGTGCCAGCGGACTGGGCGGACCCTATGGTGGCTACACCTTC. As protein: CASGLGGPYGGYTF. The full variable domain, in which reference TRBV7-3 and TRBJ1-2 provide the parts outside the CDR3, is GAGVSQTPSNKVTEKGKYVELRCDPISGHTALYWYRQSLGQGPEFLIYFQGTGAADDSGLPNDRFFAVRPEGSVSTLKIQRTERGDSAVYLCASGLGGPYGGYTFGSGTRLTVV.

The gene calls are TRBV6-1 and TRBJ2-7, with D perhaps TRBD1 (6 bases). There are 14 residues in the CDR3. Germline CDR1 and CDR2: MNHNS and SASEGT. Trimming removed 5 bases from V and 2 bases from J, with 13 bases in between. DNA of the CDR3: TGTGCCAGCAGTATAAAAGGGGGTACCTACGAGCAGTACTTC. Protein product: CASSIKGGTYEQYF.

V and J are TRBV30 and TRBJ1-2, with D maybe TRBD1 (6 bases). The CDR3 totals 15 residues. V was shortened by 0 bases and J by 7 bases, with 18 bases between the two germline ends. Germline V gives CDR1 GTSNPN, CDR2 SVGIG (reference sequence). CDR3 amino acids: CAWSVPQGRVRGYTF. The CDR3 nucleotides read TGTGCCTGGAGTGTACCCCAGGGGCGCGTTCGTGGCTACACCTTC.

This chain uses TRBV5-1 with TRBJ1-6; no reliable D call. The CDR3 runs 12 residues. The ends were cut back, 4 bases at V and 8 bases at J, with 7 bases in the middle. From germline, CDR1 is SGHRS and CDR2 YFSETQ. DNA of the CDR3: TGCGCCAGCAGCCTGGAGCATTCACCCCTCCACTTT. Amino acid sequence: CASSLEHSPLHF.

This chain joins TRBV23-1 and TRBJ2-2, with D possibly matching TRBD2 (5 bases). Being an ORF, TRBV23-1 has a function that is uncertain. Trimming took off 11 bases at V and 6 bases at J, with 16 bases between the two ends. CDR3 length: 13 residues. The DNA for the CDR3 is TGCGCCTCACGGGCCGAGAGGGCCGGGGAGCTGTTTTTT. This translates into CASRAERAGELFF.

This chain's CDR3 is CASSLERNQPQHF. The CDR3 DNA follows: TGTGCCAGCAGCCTCGAGAGGAATCAGCCCCAGCATTTT. V gene TRBV5-6 combines with J gene TRBJ1-5, with D unresolved. CDR1 and CDR2 (germline): SGHDT, YYEEEE. V lost 4 bases and J 4 bases, leaving 9 bases between the germline ends. The CDR3 has 13 residues.

This chain links TRBV6-1 with TRBJ1-2; 8 nucleotides line up with TRBD1. The germline gives CDR1 MNHNS, CDR2 SASEGT. This CDR3 has 15 amino acids. The V and J ends lost 4 bases and 0 bases, in that order; junction bases with no gene match: 4. The CDR3: CASSVMDRANYGYTF. The CDR3 DNA reads TGTGCCAGCAGTGTAATGGACAGGGCTAACTATGGCTACACCTTC.

This clone was seen a handful of times. The genes are TRBV7-8 and TRBJ2-7; 11 bases map to TRBD1. The CDR3 is made up of 17 amino acids. Germline lookup yields CDR1 SGHVS and CDR2 FQNEAQ. V lost 1 base and J lost 0; bases outside the gene matches: 5. CDR3 sequence: CASSLDPGTGGSYEQYF. The CDR3 DNA follows: TGTGCCAGCAGCTTAGACCCCGGGACAGGGGGCTCCTACGAGCAGTACTTC.

Only a few counts were recorded for this clone. The chain recombines TRBV25-1 with TRBJ2-1; 10 bases agree with TRBD1. V gave up 9 bases and J gave up 7 bases; unmatched junction bases: 6. Per the germline V gene, CDR1 is MGHDK and CDR2 is SYGVNS. There are 13 residues in the CDR3. The CDR3 loop is CASRQGARNEQFF. The CDR3 nucleotides are TGTGCCAGTCGACAGGGGGCCCGGAATGAGCAGTTCTTC.

The J gene is TRBJ1-2, the V gene TRBV19; TRBD1 aligns across 7 bases. The germline V gene encodes CDR1 LNHDA and CDR2 SQIVND (reference sequence). The CDR3 has 11 amino acids. V lost 5 bases, J lost 7 bases, and 1 base stayed unmatched. For the CDR3, the DNA is TGTGCCAGTAGTGACAGGGTTGGCTACACCTTC. Amino acids: CASSDRVGYTF.

CDR3 DNA: TGTGCCAGCAGCTCAGAACTGACTCCTCTCTCCTACAATGAGCAGTTCTTC. It specifies CASSSELTPLSYNEQFF. The chain couples TRBV5-6 to TRBJ2-1, with D unclear. From germline, CDR1 is SGHDT and CDR2 YYEEEE. This CDR3 region has 17 residues. The V end lost 3 bases, the J end lost 0 bases, and 16 bases lay between the germline ends.

V and J are TRBV27 and TRBJ1-2; 8 bases align to TRBD1. The CDR3 length is 15 residues. Germline loops: CDR1 MNHEY, CDR2 SMNVEV (reference sequence). V trimming: 5 bases; J trimming: 2 bases; junction bases outside the gene matches: 7. CDR3 loop: CASSRRTGLNYGYTF. The CDR3 DNA is TGTGCCAGCAGTAGAAGGACAGGGTTAAACTATGGCTACACCTTC.

This clone has a single count. The V call is TRBV10-3, the J call TRBJ2-1; tentative D call: TRBD1 (5 bases). The germline gives CDR1 ENHRY, CDR2 SYGVKD. This CDR3 has 15 residues. Trimming took 4 bases from V and 0 from J, leaving 10 bases between them. The CDR3 DNA is TGTGCCATCAGTGGTGTAGGGGTCTCCTACAATGAGCAGTTCTTC. Its protein is CAISGVGVSYNEQFF.

The CDR3 here is CASSPAGSTTEAFF. The CDR3 DNA reads as TGCGCCAGCAGCCCAGCGGGGTCAACCACTGAAGCTTTCTTT. The chain has TRBV4-1 and TRBJ1-1; D remains unclear. The V gene lost 4 bases and the J gene lost 4 bases, with 13 bases spanning the gap. This CDR3 has 14 amino acids. The germline V gene has CDR1 MGHRA and CDR2 YSYEKL.

The count of this clone is one. The chain carries TRBV7-5 and TRBJ2-7; TRBD1, as called in the table, went unchecked against the DNA. TRBV7-5 is classified as a pseudogene. This CDR3 comprises 17 residues. The CDR3 DNA reads as TGTGCCAGAAGCCGAACACGGGACAGGGGCCCCCGGGGCGAGCAGTACTTC. Its protein is CARSRTRDRGPRGEQYF.

The V call is TRBV2, the J call TRBJ2-3; 10 nucleotides line up with TRBD2. Germline V gene data show CDR1 as SNHLY and CDR2 as FYNNEI. Unmatched junction bases numbered 0, after V lost 1 base and J lost 5 bases. The CDR3 is 14 residues long. CDR3 bases: TGTGCCAGCAGTGAAGGGACTAGCGGAGATACGCAGTATTTT. It codes for CASSEGTSGDTQYF.

The table lists this clone with a few counts. This chain connects TRBV2 to TRBJ1-1; TRBD1 matches at 10 bases. With V trimmed by 11 bases and J by 4 bases, 7 bases remained unmatched. CDR1 and CDR2 (germline): SNHLY, FYNNEI. The CDR3 is made up of 13 amino acids. CDR3 in DNA: TGTGCCCGGCGACAGGGGGCGCTCACTGAAGCTTTCTTT. Amino acid sequence: CARRQGALTEAFF.

This chain joins TRBV5-1 and TRBJ2-1, with 13 positions matching TRBD2. Germline values: CDR1 SGHRS, CDR2 YFSETQ. V lost 4 bases and J lost 4; bases outside the gene matches: 11. CDR3 size: 18 residues. Here the CDR3 DNA reads TGCGCCAGCAGCCCCGGACTAGCGGGAGAAAGGGGGTACAATGAGCAGTTCTTC. This encodes CASSPGLAGERGYNEQFF.

This chain connects TRBV5-1 to TRBJ2-2; D remains ambiguous. The V end was cut by 4 bases, the J end by 1 base, with 11 bases between. The germline CDR1 and CDR2 sequences are SGHRS and YFSETQ. The CDR3 consists of 15 residues. The CDR3, as DNA: TGCGCCAGCAGCCCCCCAACAATGAACACCGGGGAGCTGTTTTTT. This sequence encodes CASSPPTMNTGELFF.

The CDR3 coding sequence is TGTGCCAGCAGCGTAGGTAGCGGGAGGGCCGGTATCGGGGAGCTGTTTTTT. Its protein product is CASSVGSGRAGIGELFF. This chain connects TRBV9 to TRBJ2-2; the match to TRBD2 covers 11 bases. Losses at the gene ends were 0 bases for V and 7 bases for J; bases not matched to a gene: 8. CDR1 SGDLS and CDR2 YYNGEE come from the germline V gene. The CDR3 is made up of 17 amino acids.

The chain recombines TRBV29-1 with TRBJ2-1; 10 nucleotides match TRBD2. Germline assignment: CDR1 SQVTM and CDR2 ANQGSEA. V gave up 6 bases and J gave up 0 bases; unmatched junction bases: 8. The CDR3 covers 16 residues. The CDR3 DNA reads as TGCAGCGTCCGGGCGGCTAGCGGGAGCTCCTACAATGAGCAGTTCTTC. Protein: CSVRAASGSSYNEQFF.

This clone was found a few times. The chain combines TRBV5-1 with TRBJ1-4; D gene ambiguous. Germline V CDR1 and CDR2: SGHRS, YFSETQ. V shed 8 bases and J shed 12 bases, with 26 bases lying between them. The length of the CDR3 is 15 residues. DNA for the CDR3: TGCGCCAGTTTACTTCTGGGATTAAGTAACGGGGAACTGTTTTTT. Residues: CASLLLGLSNGELFF.